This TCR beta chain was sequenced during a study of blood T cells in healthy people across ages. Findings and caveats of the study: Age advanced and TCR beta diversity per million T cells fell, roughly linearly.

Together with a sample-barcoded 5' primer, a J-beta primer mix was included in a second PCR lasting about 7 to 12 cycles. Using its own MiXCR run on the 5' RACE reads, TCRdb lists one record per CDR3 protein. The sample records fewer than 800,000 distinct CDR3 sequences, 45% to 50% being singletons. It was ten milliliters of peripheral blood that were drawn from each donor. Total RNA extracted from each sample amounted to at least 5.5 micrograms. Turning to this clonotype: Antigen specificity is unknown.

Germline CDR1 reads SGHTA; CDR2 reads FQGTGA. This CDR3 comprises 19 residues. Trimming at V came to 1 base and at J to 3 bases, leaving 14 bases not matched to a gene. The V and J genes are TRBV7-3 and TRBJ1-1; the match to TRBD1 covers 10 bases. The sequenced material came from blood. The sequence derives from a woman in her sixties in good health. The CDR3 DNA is TGTGCCAGCAGCTTAAGGGCTGGTGGGTGGGACAGGGGCGACACTGAAGCTTTCTTT. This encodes CASSLRAGGWDRGDTEAFF.